The T cell receptor beta chain under discussion was sequenced for a study of shared clonotypes between healthy human individuals. CD45RO-negative, CCR7-selected cells formed the naive CD8 fraction, which excluded terminally differentiated effector memory CD45RA+ cells. The data were produced by immunoSEQ multiplex PCR, yet TCRdb's version contains in-frame clones alone and is incomplete. The table records some 2 million clones, about 95% of them present only once. A word on this clone: Additional DNA sequences in this sample encode the identical CDR3.

The material sequenced was naive CD8+ T cells sorted from blood. The TCR was taken from a man younger than 35 in good health.

The CDR3 here is CASSLAGSGGQETQYF. CDR3 in DNA: TGTGCCAGCAGCTTGGCCGGATCAGGTGGACAAGAGACCCAGTACTTC. This chain links TRBV5-6 with TRBJ2-5; D remains unclear. Looked up from germline, CDR1 is SGHDT and CDR2 is YYEEEE. V shed 0 bases and J shed 2 bases, with 14 bases lying between them. This CDR3 contains 16 residues.